Listed here are 3 T cell receptor beta chains from one sample, sequenced in a study of blood T cells in healthy people across ages. A J-beta primer mix and a sample-barcoded 5' primer were used in a second PCR of about 7 to 12 cycles. TCRdb recomputed calls from the 5' RACE reads with MiXCR, one row per CDR3 protein. The data hold more than 750,000 distinct CDR3 sequences, with just under 30% observed a single time. The sample also formed part of further work on T cells of mothers and their children.

Sequencing used blood. Receptors originate from a woman in her 40s in good health.

This clonotype was counted at least ten times. J is TRBJ2-7 and V is TRBV14; weak D call: TRBD2 (5 bases). Germline assignment: CDR1 SGHDN and CDR2 FVKESK. This CDR3 comprises 13 residues. V was pared by 4 bases and J by 6 bases, with 13 bases between. Here the CDR3 DNA reads TGTGCCAGCAGCCGGTTTGAGGGTGGCGAGCAGTACTTC. Protein product: CASSRFEGGEQYF.

This clonotype occurred a few times. The chain has TRBV18 and TRBJ1-5; D possibly corresponds to TRBD1 (5 bases). This CDR3 is 13 amino acids long. Germline V gene lookup returns CDR1 KGHSH and CDR2 LQKENI. With 5 bases removed from V and 5 bases from J, the gap between germline ends came to 10 bases. Written as DNA, the CDR3 is TGTGCCAGCTCATCGGGGCTGGATCAGCCCCAGCATTTT. Protein: CASSSGLDQPQHF.

This clonotype came up a few times. V gene TRBV20-1 combines with J gene TRBJ1-5; TRBD1 matches 7 bases. Unmatched junction bases numbered 11, after V lost 3 bases and J lost 0 bases. The CDR3 extends over 17 amino acids. Germline V gives CDR1 DFQATT, CDR2 SNEGSKA (reference sequence). DNA of the CDR3: TGCAGTGCTAGCAAATTTACGGGACAGTATAGCAATCAGCCCCAGCATTTT. This gives the protein CSASKFTGQYSNQPQHF.